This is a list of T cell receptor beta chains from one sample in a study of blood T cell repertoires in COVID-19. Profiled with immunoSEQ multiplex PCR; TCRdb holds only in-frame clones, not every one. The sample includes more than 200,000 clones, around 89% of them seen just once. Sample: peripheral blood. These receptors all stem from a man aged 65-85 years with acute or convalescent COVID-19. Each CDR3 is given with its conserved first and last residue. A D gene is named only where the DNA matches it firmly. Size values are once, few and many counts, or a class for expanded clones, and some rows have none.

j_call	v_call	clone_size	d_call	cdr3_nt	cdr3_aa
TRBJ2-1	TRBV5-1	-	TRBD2	TGCGCCAGCAGCTTGGGACTAGCGGGAGTATATGAGCAGTTCTTC	CASSLGLAGVYEQFF
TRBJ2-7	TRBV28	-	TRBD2	TGTGCCAGCAGTTGGACTAGCGGGGCCTACGAGCAGTACTTC	CASSWTSGAYEQYF
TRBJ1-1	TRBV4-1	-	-	TGCGCCAGCAGCCAAGAGAGAGCCTACGAGGCTTTCTTT	CASSQERAYEAFF
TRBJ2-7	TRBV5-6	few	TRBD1	TGTGCCAGCAGCTTTTGGACAGGGCAGAACGAGCAGTACTTC	CASSFWTGQNEQYF
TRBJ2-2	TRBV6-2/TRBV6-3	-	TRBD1	TGTGCCAGCAGTTACTATGGGACAGGGGTCACCGGGGAGCTGTTTTTT	CASSYYGTGVTGELFF
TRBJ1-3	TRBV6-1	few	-	TGTGCCAGCAGTGAAGGGGCAAAGGGAGACACCATATATTTT	CASSEGAKGDTIYF
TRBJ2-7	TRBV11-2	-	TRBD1	TGTGCCAGCAGCCTTTCGCAGGGGGTCTACGAGCAGTACTTC	CASSLSQGVYEQYF
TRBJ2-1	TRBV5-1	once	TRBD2	TGCGCCAGCAGCTTACAACCCGGGACTAGCGGGAGGGCGTCCTACAATGAGCAGTTCTTC	CASSLQPGTSGRASYNEQFF
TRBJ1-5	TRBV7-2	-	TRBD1	TGTGCCAGCAGCTCAGGGACAGGGGGTAATCAGCCCCAGCATTTT	CASSSGTGGNQPQHF
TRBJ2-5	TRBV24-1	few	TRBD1	TGTGCCACCAGTGATGGGGACAGACAGGGGGGAGAGACCCAGTACTTC	CATSDGDRQGGETQYF
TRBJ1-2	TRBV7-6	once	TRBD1	TGTGCCAGCAGCCAGGGAGTGCGGACAGGGCCGGCGAACTATGGCTACACCTTC	CASSQGVRTGPANYGYTF
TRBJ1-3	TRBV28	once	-	TGTGCCAGCAGTTTTTCCCTCTCTGGAAACACCATATATTTT	CASSFSLSGNTIYF
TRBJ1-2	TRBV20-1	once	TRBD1	TGCAGTGCGTGGGACAGGGCCCTCTACACCTTC	CSAWDRALYTF
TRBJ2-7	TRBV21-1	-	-	TGTGCCAGCAGCATCCTTTTTAGCGGTTATACCTCCTACGAGCAGTACTTC	CASSILFSGYTSYEQYF
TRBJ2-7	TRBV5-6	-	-	TGTGCCAGCAGCTTTGGCTTCCGCTCCTACGAGCAGTACTTC	CASSFGFRSYEQYF
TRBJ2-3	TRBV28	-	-	TGTGCCAGCAGTCCCACGAGGACTAGCACAGATACGCAGTATTTT	CASSPTRTSTDTQYF
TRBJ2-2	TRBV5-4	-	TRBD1	TGTGCCAGCAGCTCGGACAGGGGGCGCGCCGGGGAGCTGTTTTTT	CASSSDRGRAGELFF
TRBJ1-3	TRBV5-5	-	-	TGTGCCAGCAGCTTGGGACAATCTGGAAACACCATATATTTT	CASSLGQSGNTIYF
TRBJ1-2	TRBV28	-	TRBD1	TGTGCCAGCAGTTTATCGGGACAGGGACTAAACTATGGCTACACCTTC	CASSLSGQGLNYGYTF
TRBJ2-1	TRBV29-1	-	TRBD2	TGCAGCGTCCTAGCGGGAGGGAGGTACAATGAGCAGTTCTTC	CSVLAGGRYNEQFF
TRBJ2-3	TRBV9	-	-	TGTGCCAGCACTAAAAGTCCCCAAACGGGAGATACGCAGTATTTT	CASTKSPQTGDTQYF
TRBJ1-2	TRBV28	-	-	TGTGCCAGCCTGTCGGACCCCAAAGGGGCTGGCTACACCTTC	CASLSDPKGAGYTF
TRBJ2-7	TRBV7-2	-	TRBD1	TGTGCCAGCAGCTTAGCTACGGGACAGCACGACTACGAGCAGTACTTC	CASSLATGQHDYEQYF
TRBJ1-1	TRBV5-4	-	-	TGTGCCAGCAGCTTCGGGGGAGTGAACACTGAAGCTTTCTTT	CASSFGGVNTEAFF
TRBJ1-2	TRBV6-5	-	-	TGTGCCAGCAGTCCTCTTGGGGGGGGCTATGGCTACACCTTC	CASSPLGGGYGYTF
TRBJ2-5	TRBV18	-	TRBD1	TGTGCCAGCTCAGCCGACAGGGGGCTCTGGGAGACCCAGTACTTC	CASSADRGLWETQYF
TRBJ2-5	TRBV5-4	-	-	TGTGCCAGCAGCTTGCGCCTAACTCAGGGCGGAGAGACCCAGTACTTC	CASSLRLTQGGETQYF
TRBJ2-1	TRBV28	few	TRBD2	TGTGCCAGCAGCCCGGGGCGGGAGGGCCAAAGGAATGAGCAGTTCTTC	CASSPGREGQRNEQFF
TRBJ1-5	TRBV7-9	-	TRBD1	TGTGCCAGCAGCCTAGAGACAGGGGGCAGCAATCAGCCCCAGCATTTT	CASSLETGGSNQPQHF
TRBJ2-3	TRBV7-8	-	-	TGTGCCAGCAGCTCCCCCGGGAACCAGGGCGGGAATACGCAGTATTTT	CASSSPGNQGGNTQYF
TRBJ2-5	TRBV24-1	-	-	TGTGCCACCAGTGACCCAACAGGGGAGGAGGCGGAGACCCAGTACTTC	CATSDPTGEEAETQYF
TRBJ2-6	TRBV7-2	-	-	TGTGCCAGCAGCTCCCGGAGTGCTGGGGCCAACGTCCTGACTTTC	CASSSRSAGANVLTF
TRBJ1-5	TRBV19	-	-	TGTGCCGCCCAGGTCAAGGGGTCCGGTCAGCCCCAGCATTTT	CAAQVKGSGQPQHF
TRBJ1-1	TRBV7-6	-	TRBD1	TGTGCCAGCAGCCGTTTAGACAGGGGGATGGGCACTGAAGCTTTCTTT	CASSRLDRGMGTEAFF
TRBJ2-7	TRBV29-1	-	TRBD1	TGCAGCGTCGCGGCCGGGACAGGGGGTTGGGACGAGCAGTACTTC	CSVAAGTGGWDEQYF
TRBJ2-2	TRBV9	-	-	TGTGCCAGCAGCGTAGCACCTGCAGGGCGGACCGGGGAGCTGTTTTTT	CASSVAPAGRTGELFF
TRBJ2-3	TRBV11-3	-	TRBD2	TGTGCCAGCAGCCCCGGGACTAGGGGTACGACAGATACGCAGTATTTT	CASSPGTRGTTDTQYF
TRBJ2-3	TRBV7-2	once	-	TGTGCCAGCAGCTTACTAGCGCAAAGCACAGATACGCAGTATTTT	CASSLLAQSTDTQYF
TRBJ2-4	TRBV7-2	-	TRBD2	TGTGCCAGCAGCTTAGGTCCTAGCGGCTCATCTCGCGGGAACATTCAGTACTTC	CASSLGPSGSSRGNIQYF
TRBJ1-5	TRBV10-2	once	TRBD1	TGCGCCAGCAGCGGGACAGGGGGCAGCCAGCCCCAGCATTTT	CASSGTGGSQPQHF
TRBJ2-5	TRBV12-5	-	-	TGTGCTAGTGGTCTGACCAGTGAGGGACAAGAGACCCAGTACTTC	CASGLTSEGQETQYF
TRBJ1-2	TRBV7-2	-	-	TGTGCCAGCAGCTTAGGTTCTGCCGGGATTAGAAGTGGCTACACCTTC	CASSLGSAGIRSGYTF